This T cell receptor (beta chain) was obtained from a study of shared clonotypes between healthy human individuals. Study-level background: Every donor yielded three CD4 naive, three CD4 memory, two CD8 naive and one CD8 memory plate.

The data were produced by immunoSEQ multiplex PCR, yet TCRdb's version contains in-frame clones alone and is incomplete. The sample lists approximately 320,000 clones, less than 85% occurring once. This clone was counted once. CDR3 length equals 15 residues. The junction had 3 bases not matched to a gene; V was cut back by 4 bases and J by 0 bases. Germline V CDR1 and CDR2: SGHRS, YFSETQ. Donors, healthy HIV-negative adults, lacked recent acute infections or vaccinations. The specimen was memory CD4+ T cells sorted from blood. The subset: CD45RA-negative fraction. The rearrangement links TRBV5-1 to TRBJ2-3; 9 bases align to TRBD1. The clonotype was recovered from a man younger than 45 in good health. The CDR3 DNA sequence: TGCGCCAGCAGCACACAGGGGGCAAGCACAGATACGCAGTATTTT. Translating gives CASSTQGASTDTQYF.